This TCR beta chain is from a study of Ad26.COV2.S vaccination and SARS-CoV-2 variants. Across the study: Into the muscle, Ad26.COV2.S was dosed once or twice, 56 days apart. Study conclusions and caveats: Spike-specific TCR breadth in vaccine recipients exceeded that seen in placebo recipients. Total T cell responses were possibly underestimated by TCR breadth and depth analyses. Vaccine and placebo recipients had comparable breadth of non-spike TCRs.

This clone is a singleton in its sample. The antigen remains unidentified. The sample's treatment: 15 to 20 received Ad26.COV2.S at low or high dose, single or two shots; 5 received placebo; per-sample allocation not given. All samples were drawn on day 63, counting from the first vaccine or placebo injection. The CDR3 loop spans 13 amino acids. The V gene end was trimmed by 9 bases and the J gene end by 6 bases; junction bases not matched to a gene: 5. Germline V lookup: CDR1 KGHDR, CDR2 SFDVKD. Sequencing was performed with immunoSEQ multiplex PCR; in TCRdb, only in-frame clones are kept and a portion is missing. The sample has over 350,000 clones; around nine tenths are singletons.

J is TRBJ1-2 and V is TRBV24-1; 11 bases fit TRBD1. Specimen: peripheral blood, collected in a trial of Ad26.COV2.S vaccine versus placebo. The TCR originated in a person aged 18-65 years who received the Ad26.COV2.S COVID-19 vaccine or a placebo. CDR3 DNA sequence: TGTGCCACCCTTGGACAGGGGGCTAATGGCTACACCTTC. It yields the protein CATLGQGANGYTF.